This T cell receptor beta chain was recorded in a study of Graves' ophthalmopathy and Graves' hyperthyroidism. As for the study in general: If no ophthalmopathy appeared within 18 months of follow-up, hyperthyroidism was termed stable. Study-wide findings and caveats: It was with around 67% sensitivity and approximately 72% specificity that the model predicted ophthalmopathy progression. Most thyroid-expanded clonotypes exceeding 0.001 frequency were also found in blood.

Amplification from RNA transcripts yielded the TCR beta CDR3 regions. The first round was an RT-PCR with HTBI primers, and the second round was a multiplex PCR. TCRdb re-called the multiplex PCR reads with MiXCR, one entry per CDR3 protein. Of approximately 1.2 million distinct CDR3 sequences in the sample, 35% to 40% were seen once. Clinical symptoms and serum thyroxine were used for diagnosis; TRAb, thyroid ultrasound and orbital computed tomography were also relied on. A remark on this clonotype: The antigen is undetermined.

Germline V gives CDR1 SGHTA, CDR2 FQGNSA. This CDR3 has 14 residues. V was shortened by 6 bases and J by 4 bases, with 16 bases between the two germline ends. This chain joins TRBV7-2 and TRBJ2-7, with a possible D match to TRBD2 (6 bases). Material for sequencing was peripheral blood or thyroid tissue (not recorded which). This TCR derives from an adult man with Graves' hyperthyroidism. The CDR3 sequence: CASRGRQGGYEQYF. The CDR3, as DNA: TGTGCCAGCAGGGGAAGGCAGGGAGGTTACGAGCAGTACTTC.